The entry that follows covers one TCR beta chain sequence. Participant age was roughly 18 to 90 years, and participants resided in approximately 24 US areas. A COVID-19 case had been met by exposed participants during the 2 weeks before study entry. Original processing methods: How many nucleated cells were present was estimated from reference gene primer amplification. Here immunoSEQ multiplex PCR was the method, and the copy in TCRdb shows in-frame clones only, minus some. From that table come the V and J calls and clone size; the DNA was used to work out D and trimming. Seen here are about 270,000 clones, approximately 90% observed once, and the top ten hold around 2.8%. The data derive from a study of blood T cell repertoires in COVID-19. The overall study: PBMCs, B-cell-depleted T cells, or T cells were the source of the cDNA or gDNA that made up the material.

With 6 bases removed from V and 0 bases from J, the gap between germline ends came to 13 bases. Looked up from germline, CDR1 is MDHEN and CDR2 is SYDVKM. This CDR3 comprises 15 residues. The receptor comes from a man between 40 and 49 years old who had been exposed to COVID-19. V and J are TRBV28 and TRBJ2-3; D is possibly TRBD1 (6 bases). Sequencing was carried out using PBMCs or T cells enriched from blood (not recorded which). CDR3 in amino acids: CASSKQGTSTDTQYF. The CDR3 DNA reads TGTGCCAGCAGCAAACAGGGTACGAGCACAGATACGCAGTATTTT.